Presented here are 31 T cell receptor beta chains from one specimen sequenced in a study of blood T cell repertoires in COVID-19. Generated by immunoSEQ multiplex PCR, the TCRdb table keeps only in-frame clones and is missing some. The data hold 45,000 to 70,000 clones, with roughly 80% observed a single time. The sequenced sample consisted of peripheral blood. These TCRs come from a woman aged 60-75 years with acute or convalescent COVID-19.

The chain uses TRBV6-5 and TRBJ2-3; 8 nucleotides line up with TRBD2. Germline CDR1 reads MNHEY; CDR2 reads SVGAGI. The trim removed 4 bases at V and 3 bases at J, leaving 6 bases unmatched. The CDR3 is 15 amino acids. The CDR3 region is CASSLGRGVTDTQYF. The CDR3 nucleotides are TGTGCCAGCAGTTTGGGGCGGGGGGTAACAGATACGCAGTATTTT.

This clone was seen only a few times. The V call is TRBV11-1, the J call TRBJ2-1, with D possibly TRBD2 on 5 matching bases. This CDR3 has 16 residues. The V end was cut by 6 bases, the J end by 0 bases, with 15 bases between. CDR1 SGHAT and CDR2 FQDESV come from the germline V gene (reference sequence). The CDR3 protein is CASSPKDLSSYNEQFF. The CDR3 DNA follows: TGTGCCAGCAGTCCTAAGGACTTGAGCTCCTACAATGAGCAGTTCTTC.

This rearrangement joins TRBV2 to TRBJ1-2; 10 bases are shared with TRBD1. V trimming: 3 bases; J trimming: 8 bases; junction bases outside the gene matches: 6. CDR1 and CDR2 from the germline V gene are SNHLY and FYNNEI. The CDR3 spans 14 residues. In DNA, the CDR3 is TGTGCCAGCAGTGACGACAGGGGGCCAGGCGGCTACACCTTC. Its translation is CASSDDRGPGGYTF.

V gene TRBV6-5 combines with J gene TRBJ1-1; 7 bases line up with TRBD1. In germline, CDR1 is MNHEY, CDR2 SVGAGI. The length of the CDR3 is 14 residues. V lost 5 bases, J lost 5 bases, and 8 bases stayed unmatched. The CDR3 region is CASSTGDAWTEAFF. In DNA form, the CDR3 reads TGTGCCAGCAGTACAGGGGATGCTTGGACTGAAGCTTTCTTT.

CDR3 nucleotide sequence: TGTGCCAGCGCTTTAAAGGGTCGGGGGGCCCAGCATTTT. The encoded protein is CASALKGRGAQHF. The chain employs TRBV21-1 and TRBJ1-5. TRBV21-1 is annotated as a pseudogene. The CDR3 is 13 amino acids.

This clone was seen a few times. This chain joins TRBV2 and TRBJ2-1; 12 bases line up with TRBD2. This CDR3 region has 16 residues. With 6 bases clipped from V and 5 bases from J, the junction kept 8 bases outside the gene matches. Per the germline V gene, CDR1 is SNHLY and CDR2 is FYNNEI. CDR3 residues: CASRPTSGGLNNEQFF. The CDR3 DNA follows: TGTGCCAGCAGACCGACTAGCGGGGGACTTAACAATGAGCAGTTCTTC.

This clone was detected only once. J is TRBJ2-2 and V is TRBV10-3; the D is unclear. Germline CDR1 and CDR2: ENHRY and SYGVKD. The CDR3 runs 13 residues. V was cut by 11 bases and J by 0 bases, with 10 bases left in between. The CDR3 spells CAVSDTNTGELFF. In DNA, the CDR3 is TGTGCCGTCTCAGACACGAACACCGGGGAGCTGTTTTTT.

The V and J genes are TRBV27 and TRBJ2-3, with a weak D call TRBD2 (6 bases). In germline, CDR1 is MNHEY, CDR2 SMNVEV (reference sequence). Trimming cost V 6 bases and J 7 bases, with 17 bases left between them. The CDR3 length is 14 residues. The CDR3 sequence: CASRNRRLGNTQYF. Written as DNA, the CDR3 is TGTGCCAGCAGGAATCGCCGACTAGGCAATACGCAGTATTTT.

The chain's CDR3 is CASSEQGTEAFF. DNA of the CDR3: TGTGCCAGCAGCGAACAGGGAACTGAAGCTTTCTTT. This chain links TRBV3-1 (or the pseudogene TRBV3-2) with TRBJ1-1; TRBD1 is a possible D gene (6 bases). Per germline, CDR1 LGHDT and CDR2 YNNKEL (reference sequence). Trimming stripped 5 bases from V and 5 bases from J, with 9 bases between. This CDR3 has 12 amino acids.

This rearrangement joins TRBV4-2 to TRBJ2-3; D uncertain. V lost 6 bases, J lost 3 bases, and 10 bases lay in between. Per the germline V gene, CDR1 is LGHNA and CDR2 is YNFKEQ. The CDR3 contains 13 residues. CDR3 coding DNA: TGTGCCAGCAGACTAATATCGACAGATACGCAGTATTTT. Protein product: CASRLISTDTQYF.

This clone was recorded once. This chain joins TRBV27 and TRBJ2-1; 7 bases line up with TRBD1. The ends lost 5 bases at V and 10 bases at J; junction bases unmatched: 8. Germline CDR1 is MNHEY and CDR2 is SMNVEV (reference sequence). The CDR3 contains 13 residues. CDR3 residues: CASSPLVGGEQFF. The CDR3 DNA reads as TGTGCCAGCAGTCCCCTAGTAGGGGGCGAGCAGTTCTTC.

This chain links TRBV6-5 with TRBJ2-7; no clear D. Germline CDR1 is MNHEY and CDR2 is SVGAGI. This CDR3 region has 13 residues. The ends were cut back, 10 bases at V and 1 base at J, with 14 bases in the middle. DNA for the CDR3: TGTGCCACCAAATACCGGTTTTCCTACGAGCAGTACTTC. Amino acid sequence: CATKYRFSYEQYF.

The rearrangement links TRBV10-3 to TRBJ1-1; possible D gene TRBD1, 5 bases. The CDR3 consists of 14 residues. From germline, CDR1 is ENHRY and CDR2 SYGVKD. V was shortened by 8 bases and J by 3 bases, with 16 bases between the two germline ends. CDR3 DNA sequence: TGTGCCATCGGAGACAGTAATCAAGACACTGAAGCTTTCTTT. Translating it yields CAIGDSNQDTEAFF.

Details on this clone: The junction shows a germline mismatch at one end, possibly a read error. This rearrangement joins TRBV25-1 to TRBJ2-3; possibly TRBD1 for D (6 bases). Looked up from germline, CDR1 is MGHDK and CDR2 is SYGVNS. This CDR3 is built from 12 residues. The CDR3 loop is CASSATTGIMDF. CDR3 nucleotide sequence: TGTGCCAGCAGCGCAACTACAGGGATCATGGATTTT.

V usage is TRBV19 and J usage is TRBJ1-6; TRBD1 is a possible D gene (5 bases). This CDR3 contains 13 residues. V shed 10 bases and J shed 4 bases, with 11 bases lying between them. Germline loops: CDR1 LNHDA, CDR2 SQIVND (reference sequence). CDR3 in amino acids: CATQRGYNSPLHF. For the CDR3, the DNA is TGTGCCACACAACGGGGGTATAATTCACCCCTCCACTTT.

The V call is TRBV5-1, the J call TRBJ2-3, with TRBD1 matching 7 bases. V lost 0 bases and J lost 0; bases outside the gene matches: 4. The CDR3 consists of 16 residues. The germline CDR1 and CDR2 sequences are SGHRS and YFSETQ. The CDR3 region is CASSLAQGFSTDTQYF. As DNA, the CDR3 is TGCGCCAGCAGCTTGGCACAGGGGTTTAGCACAGATACGCAGTATTTT. Filled out from reference TRBV5-1 and TRBJ2-3, the complete variable domain reads KAGVTQTPRYLIKTRGQQVTLSCSPISGHRSVSWYQQTPGQGLQFLFEYFSETQRNKGNFPGRFSGRQFSNSRSEMNVSTLELGDSALYLCASSLAQGFSTDTQYFGPGTRLTVL.

The rearrangement joins TRBV25-1 to TRBJ1-6; D possibly corresponds to TRBD1 (5 bases). Germline CDR1 reads MGHDK; CDR2 reads SYGVNS. Trimming removed 6 bases at V and 13 bases at J, with 16 bases between. The CDR3 sequence is 13 residues long. CDR3 in DNA: TGTGCCAGCAGCCGGGACTCCGGGTCGCCCCTCCACTTT. It codes for CASSRDSGSPLHF.

The V gene is TRBV29-1, the J gene TRBJ2-7; TRBD1 aligns across 8 bases. The CDR3 has 13 amino acids. Germline CDR1 and CDR2: SQVTM and ANQGSEA. Trimming cost V 4 bases and J 2 bases; bases outside gene matches: 4. CDR3 sequence reads: CSVGTGTTYEQYF. The CDR3 nucleotides read TGCAGCGTTGGGACAGGGACGACCTACGAGCAGTACTTC.

The chain carries TRBV30 and TRBJ1-4; tentative D call: TRBD1 (5 bases). Germline CDR1 GTSNPN, CDR2 SVGIG (reference sequence). V shed 0 bases and J shed 2 bases, with 10 bases lying between them. The CDR3 totals 15 residues. CDR3 loop: CAWSVRGGTNEKLFF. The CDR3 nucleotides read TGTGCCTGGAGTGTACGGGGGGGTACTAATGAAAAACTGTTTTTT.

In nucleotides, the CDR3 is TGTGCCAGCTCGCTCGACAGGGGGCAAAATGAGCAGTTCTTC. Protein sequence: CASSLDRGQNEQFF. V is TRBV18 and J is TRBJ2-1, with 10 bases matching TRBD1. CDR1 and CDR2 from the germline V gene are KGHSH and LQKENI. The CDR3 consists of 14 residues. V was clipped by 6 bases and J by 7 bases; unmatched bases: 6.

The chain uses TRBV23-1 and TRBJ1-6; the D gene is possibly TRBD1 (6 bases). Being an ORF, TRBV23-1 has a function that is uncertain. Trimming left V 6 bases short and J 2 bases short, with 11 bases between. The CDR3 totals 15 residues. CDR3 amino acids: CASRDRQAYNSPLHF. As DNA, the CDR3 is TGCGCCAGCAGAGACCGACAGGCCTATAATTCACCCCTCCACTTT.

Only one count was recorded for this clone. CDR3 in DNA: TGTGCCAGTAGTATAGGCGGGACCCAGTACTTC. It is translated as CASSIGGTQYF. This chain connects TRBV19 to TRBJ2-5, with unresolved D. V was trimmed by 1 base and J by 7 bases, leaving 4 bases between them. The germline gives CDR1 LNHDA, CDR2 SQIVND (reference sequence). The CDR3 has 11 residues.

V and J are TRBV7-3 and TRBJ2-3; D may be TRBD2 (7 bases). The germline V and J ends were trimmed by 5 bases and 2 bases, with 20 bases remaining between them. This CDR3 is built from 17 residues. Germline assignment: CDR1 SGHTA and CDR2 FQGTGA. CDR3: CASSPGGLAAFTDTQYF. The CDR3 DNA is TGTGCCAGCAGCCCCGGGGGCCTAGCGGCATTCACAGATACGCAGTATTTT.

This chain joins TRBV30 and TRBJ1-1; no reliable D call. The CDR3 runs to 14 residues. V was shortened by 3 bases and J by 1 base, with 12 bases between the two germline ends. The V gene's germline CDR1 is GTSNPN and CDR2 SVGIG (reference sequence). CDR3 DNA sequence: TGTGCCTGGAGCAGGCGTCAGGAGAACACTGAAGCTTTCTTT. This sequence encodes CAWSRRQENTEAFF.

This clone showed up just once. The V and J genes are TRBV2 and TRBJ2-1; the match to TRBD1 covers 7 bases. Losses at the gene ends were 5 bases for V and 4 bases for J; bases not matched to a gene: 8. The CDR3 is 15 residues long. Germline-derived CDR1 and CDR2 are SNHLY and FYNNEI. The CDR3 DNA reads as TGTGCCAGCAGTCCACAGGGGAATGTGTACAATGAGCAGTTCTTC. Translated, it gives CASSPQGNVYNEQFF.

The V gene is TRBV5-8, the J gene TRBJ1-1; no firm D call. Trimming left V 3 bases short and J 4 bases short, with 16 bases between. Germline V gives CDR1 SGHTS, CDR2 YDEGEE. CDR3 length: 15 amino acids. CDR3 bases: TGTGCCAGCAGCTCCAGGCCCTCGAGGGCCACTGAAGCTTTCTTT. It is translated as CASSSRPSRATEAFF. Filled out from reference TRBV5-8 and TRBJ1-1, the complete variable domain reads EAGVTQSPTHLIKTRGQQATLRCSPISGHTSVYWYQQALGLGLQFLLWYDEGEERNRGNFPPRFSGRQFPNYSSELNVNALELEDSALYLCASSSRPSRATEAFFGQGTRLTVV.

The genes are TRBV3-1 (or the pseudogene TRBV3-2) and TRBJ2-1; 8 bases align to TRBD2. Germline V gene data show CDR1 as LGHDT and CDR2 as YNNKEL (reference sequence). The CDR3 contains 16 residues. The V and J ends lost 1 base and 10 bases, in that order; junction bases with no gene match: 12. In nucleotides, the CDR3 is TGTGCCAGCAGCCAAGTGGCGGGGGGACGGACCCCCGAGCAGTTCTTC. Amino acids: CASSQVAGGRTPEQFF.

The chain combines TRBV2 with TRBJ2-5, with 8 bases aligning to TRBD1. CDR1 is SNHLY, CDR2 FYNNEI, per germline. The CDR3 is made up of 15 amino acids. V shed 4 bases and J 2 bases; nucleotides not matched to a gene: 6. The CDR3 spells CASSADRGGQETQYF. DNA of the CDR3: TGTGCCAGCAGTGCTGACAGGGGTGGGCAAGAGACCCAGTACTTC.

This clone turned up a few times. The chain recombines TRBV7-2 with TRBJ2-5; TRBD1 matches 7 bases. The junction had 4 bases not matched to a gene; V was cut back by 1 base and J by 2 bases. CDR1 SGHTA and CDR2 FQGNSA come from the germline V gene. There are 15 residues in the CDR3. The CDR3: CASSLGDRTQETQYF. CDR3 coding DNA: TGTGCCAGCAGCTTAGGGGACAGAACACAAGAGACCCAGTACTTC.

The chain carries TRBV4-3 and TRBJ2-3; 10 nucleotides agree with TRBD2. CDR1 is LGHNA and CDR2 is YSLEER in the germline V gene. The CDR3 has 17 residues. After removal of 1 base from V and 5 bases from J, the junction contained 9 bases not matched to a gene. CDR3 region: CASSQGVAGGQGDTQYF. The DNA for the CDR3 is TGCGCCAGCAGCCAAGGGGTAGCGGGGGGCCAGGGAGATACGCAGTATTTT.

The V call is TRBV18, the J call TRBJ2-2, with D unresolved. Germline CDR1 is KGHSH and CDR2 is LQKENI. Trimming removed 5 bases at V and 5 bases at J, with 15 bases between. CDR3 size: 15 residues. CDR3 sequence: CASSSFGELTGELFF. The CDR3 DNA is TGTGCCAGCTCATCTTTCGGAGAACTTACCGGGGAGCTGTTTTTT.